A single sample gave rise to the 2 T cell receptor beta chains below, sequenced in a study of T cell responses to AZD1222 COVID-19 vaccine. The data were produced by immunoSEQ multiplex PCR, yet TCRdb's version contains in-frame clones alone and is incomplete. The data contain 130,000 or so clones, roughly 89% of them singletons. This specimen was peripheral blood, taken on day 0 of AZD1222 vaccination. Receptor source: an adult in good health.

The CDR3 region has the DNA TGCAGCGTTGTTATAGCGGGAGGGCCCAATGAGCAGTTCTTC. Amino acids: CSVVIAGGPNEQFF. V and J are TRBV29-1 and TRBJ2-1; 11 bases are shared with TRBD2. Unmatched junction bases numbered 5, after V lost 4 bases and J lost 6 bases. The CDR3 loop spans 14 amino acids. Germline CDR1 and CDR2: SQVTM and ANQGSEA.

This chain connects TRBV28 to TRBJ1-6, with D maybe TRBD1 (6 bases). Germline loops: CDR1 MDHEN, CDR2 SYDVKM. Trimming took off 8 bases at V and 11 bases at J, with 16 bases between the two ends. This CDR3 contains 13 residues. The CDR3 DNA sequence: TGTGCCAGCGAGAAGAGGGGGATGACACCCCTCCACTTT. It encodes CASEKRGMTPLHF.